The TCR beta chain described here comes from a study of CD4 T cells in relation to SARS-CoV-2 and coronaviruses. At the level of the study: ViraFEST: roughly 10-day antigen culture of PBMCs, then TCR beta CDR3 sequencing. The HLA restriction of the shared crossreactive spike epitopes was mapped.

The unexposed donors gave CD4+ T cells in about 2010-2019, prior to COVID-19. After ten to eleven days of culture, CD4+ T cells were isolated. As cell numbers allowed, unexposed-donor CD4+ T cells faced SARS-CoV-2 S/N and four cold-coronavirus spikes. Concerning this clone itself: The antigen is unknown.

Profiled with immunoSEQ multiplex PCR; TCRdb holds only in-frame clones, not every one. This table has approximately 20,000 clones, roughly 77% appearing once. The receptor's source is a human donor in good health. The sequenced sample was CD4+ T cells from PBMCs, cultured in vitro.

The CDR3 sequence is CASSLDGTAYNQPQHF. The CDR3 nucleotides are TGCGCCAGCAGCTTGGATGGGACAGCTTACAATCAGCCCCAGCATTTT. V gene TRBV5-1 combines with J gene TRBJ1-5; 7 positions match TRBD1. This CDR3 spans 16 amino acids. Germline V lookup: CDR1 SGHRS, CDR2 YFSETQ. V gave up 0 bases and J gave up 3 bases; unmatched junction bases: 6.